The entry that follows covers one T cell receptor (beta chain) sequence. V gave up 2 bases and J gave up 7 bases, with 9 bases separating them. The CDR3 covers 13 residues. CDR1 and CDR2 from the germline V gene are MDHEN and SYDVKM. This entry is derived from a study of blood T cell repertoires in COVID-19. Assay used: immunoSEQ multiplex PCR; TCRdb lists only in-frame clones, some missing. The sample records 200,000 or so clones, 70% to 90% being singletons. Input material: peripheral blood. The receptor comes from a woman in her 50s with acute or convalescent COVID-19. The gene calls are TRBV28 and TRBJ1-5, with D possibly being TRBD1 (5 bases). The DNA of the CDR3 is TGTGCCAGCAGTTTACAGGGCGGCCAGCCCCAGCATTTT. This codes for CASSLQGGQPQHF.